The clone carrying this TCR beta chain was counted between two and nine times. What it recognizes is unknown. The V end lost 2 bases, the J end lost 2 bases, and 16 bases lay between the germline ends. CDR1 is PRHDT, CDR2 FYEKMQ, per germline (reference sequence). The CDR3 is made up of 17 amino acids. TCRdb fed the PCR reads into MiXCR, producing one record per CDR3 protein. There are about 510,000 distinct CDR3 sequences in the sample; around 23% occur only once, and roughly 0.79% lies in the top ten. The entry originates in a study of molecular identifiers for immune sequencing clone quantification. Points from the study as a whole: Whereas naive cells kept under 1% of molecules in clones above 20 RNA copies, such clones held over 97% in effectors. Among about a million naive cells, as was reported, spiked Jurkat TCR RNA from one cell was detectable.

The chain links TRBV13 to TRBJ2-1; possibly TRBD2 for D (6 bases). The source is a human donor in good health. Some libraries in this study had Jurkat cell RNA spiked in. Sample: naive CD8+ T cells from blood, with Jurkat cell RNA spiked in. Subset denoted: FACS-sorted CD8+CD4-CCR7+CD45RA+ naive T cells. The CDR3 DNA follows: TGTGCCAGCAGCTTATACCCCCCGGGAGTGGCCTACAATGAGCAGTTCTTC. Protein product: CASSLYPPGVAYNEQFF.